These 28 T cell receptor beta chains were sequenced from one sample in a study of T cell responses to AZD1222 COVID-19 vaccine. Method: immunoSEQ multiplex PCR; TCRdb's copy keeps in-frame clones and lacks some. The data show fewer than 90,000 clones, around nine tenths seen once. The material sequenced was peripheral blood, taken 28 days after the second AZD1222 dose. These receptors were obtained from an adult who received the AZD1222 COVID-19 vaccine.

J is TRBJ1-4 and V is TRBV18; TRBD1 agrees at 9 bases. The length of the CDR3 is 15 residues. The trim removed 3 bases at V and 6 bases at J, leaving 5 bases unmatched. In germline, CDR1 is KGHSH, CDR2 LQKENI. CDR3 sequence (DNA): TGTGCCAGCTCACCCGGGACAGGGAGGGATGAAAAACTGTTTTTT. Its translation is CASSPGTGRDEKLFF. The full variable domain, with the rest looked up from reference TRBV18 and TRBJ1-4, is NAGVMQNPRHLVRRRGQEARLRCSPMKGHSHVYWYRQLPEEGLKFMVYLQKENIIDESGMPKERFSAEFPKEGPSILRIQQVVRGDSAAYFCASSPGTGRDEKLFFGSGTQLSVL.

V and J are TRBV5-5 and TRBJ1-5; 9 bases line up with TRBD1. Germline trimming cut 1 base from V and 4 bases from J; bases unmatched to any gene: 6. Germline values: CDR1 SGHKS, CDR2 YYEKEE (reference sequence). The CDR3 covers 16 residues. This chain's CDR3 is CASSLHPTGGNQPQHF. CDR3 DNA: TGTGCCAGCAGCTTGCACCCGACAGGGGGGAATCAGCCCCAGCATTTT.

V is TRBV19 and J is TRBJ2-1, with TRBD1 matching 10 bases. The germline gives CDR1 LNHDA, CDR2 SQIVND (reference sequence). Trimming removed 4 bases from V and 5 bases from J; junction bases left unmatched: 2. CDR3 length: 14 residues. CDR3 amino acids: CASSRTGGDNEQFF. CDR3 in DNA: TGTGCCAGTAGTAGGACAGGGGGGGACAATGAGCAGTTCTTC.

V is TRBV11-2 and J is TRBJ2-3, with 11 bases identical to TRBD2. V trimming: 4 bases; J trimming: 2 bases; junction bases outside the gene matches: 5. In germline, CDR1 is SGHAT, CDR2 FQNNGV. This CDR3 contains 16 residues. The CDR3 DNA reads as TGTGCCAGCAGCTCCGGGACTAGCGGCGCCACAGATACGCAGTATTTT. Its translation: CASSSGTSGATDTQYF.

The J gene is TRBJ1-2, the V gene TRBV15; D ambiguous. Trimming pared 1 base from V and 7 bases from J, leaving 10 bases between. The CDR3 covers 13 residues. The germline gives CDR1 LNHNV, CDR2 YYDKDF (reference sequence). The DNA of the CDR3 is TGTGCCACCAGCAGAGGGAGGACCACTGGCTACACCTTC. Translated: CATSRGRTTGYTF.

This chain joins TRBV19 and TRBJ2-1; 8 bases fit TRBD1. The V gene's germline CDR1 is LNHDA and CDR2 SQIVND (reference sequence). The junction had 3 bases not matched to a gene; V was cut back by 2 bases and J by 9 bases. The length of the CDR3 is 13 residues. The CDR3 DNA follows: TGTGCCAGTAGTATACTTACAGGGGGTGAGCAGTTCTTC. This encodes CASSILTGGEQFF.

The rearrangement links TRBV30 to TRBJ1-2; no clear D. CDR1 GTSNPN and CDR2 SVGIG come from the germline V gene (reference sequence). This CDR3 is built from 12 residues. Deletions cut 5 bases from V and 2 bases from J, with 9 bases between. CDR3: CAWSPQNYGYTF. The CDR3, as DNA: TGTGCCTGGTCGCCGCAGAACTATGGCTACACCTTC.

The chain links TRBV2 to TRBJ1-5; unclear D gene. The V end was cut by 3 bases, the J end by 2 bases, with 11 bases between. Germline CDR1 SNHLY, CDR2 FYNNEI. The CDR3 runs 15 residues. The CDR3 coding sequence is TGTGCCAGCAGTGAGCAAGGTCAAGGCAATCAGCCCCAGCATTTT. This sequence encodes CASSEQGQGNQPQHF.

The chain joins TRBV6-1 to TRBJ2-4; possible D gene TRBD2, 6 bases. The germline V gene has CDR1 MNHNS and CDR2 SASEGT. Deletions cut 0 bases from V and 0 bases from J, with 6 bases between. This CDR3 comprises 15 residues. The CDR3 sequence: CASSEAAGAKNIQYF. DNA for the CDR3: TGTGCCAGCAGTGAAGCAGCGGGAGCCAAAAACATTCAGTACTTC.

Here the CDR3 reads CASSSGTLVYNEQFF. In DNA, the CDR3 is TGCGCCAGCAGTAGCGGGACCCTTGTTTACAATGAGCAGTTCTTC. The V gene is TRBV5-1, the J gene TRBJ2-1; TRBD2 agrees at 8 bases. The CDR3 runs 15 residues. V lost 5 bases to trimming and J lost 4 bases; unmatched junction nucleotides: 8. CDR1 and CDR2 (germline): SGHRS, YFSETQ.

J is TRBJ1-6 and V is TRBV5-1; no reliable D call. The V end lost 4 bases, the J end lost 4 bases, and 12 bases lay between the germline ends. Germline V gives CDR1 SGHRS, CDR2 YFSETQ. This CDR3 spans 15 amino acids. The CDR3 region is CASSPRLEYNSPLHF. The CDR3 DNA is TGCGCCAGCAGCCCCCGACTGGAGTATAATTCACCCCTCCACTTT.

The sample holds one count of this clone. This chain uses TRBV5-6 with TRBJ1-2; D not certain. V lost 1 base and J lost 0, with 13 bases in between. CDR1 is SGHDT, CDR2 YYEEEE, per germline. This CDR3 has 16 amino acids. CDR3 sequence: CASSLPGRLANYGYTF. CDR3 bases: TGTGCCAGCAGCTTGCCAGGACGCCTTGCTAACTATGGCTACACCTTC.

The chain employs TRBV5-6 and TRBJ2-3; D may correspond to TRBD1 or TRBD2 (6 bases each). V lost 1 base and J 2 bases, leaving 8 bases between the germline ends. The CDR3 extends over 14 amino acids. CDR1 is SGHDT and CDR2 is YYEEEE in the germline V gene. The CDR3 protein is CASSLRGDTDTQYF. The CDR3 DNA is TGTGCCAGCAGCTTGAGGGGGGACACAGATACGCAGTATTTT.

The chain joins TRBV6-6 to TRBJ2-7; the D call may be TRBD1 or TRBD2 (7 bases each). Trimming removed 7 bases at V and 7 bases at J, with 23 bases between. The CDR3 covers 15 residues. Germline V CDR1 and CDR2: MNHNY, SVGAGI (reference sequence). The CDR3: CASTITQGGMGEQYF. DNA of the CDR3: TGTGCCAGCACCATAACGCAGGGGGGGATGGGAGAGCAGTACTTC.

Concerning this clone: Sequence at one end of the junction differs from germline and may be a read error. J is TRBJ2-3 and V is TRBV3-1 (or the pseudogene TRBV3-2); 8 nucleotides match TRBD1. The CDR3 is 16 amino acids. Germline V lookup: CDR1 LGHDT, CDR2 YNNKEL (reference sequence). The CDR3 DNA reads TGTGCCCGCAGCCCCCGACAGGGGACGAGGGGTAATACGCAGTATTTT. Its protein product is CARSPRQGTRGNTQYF.

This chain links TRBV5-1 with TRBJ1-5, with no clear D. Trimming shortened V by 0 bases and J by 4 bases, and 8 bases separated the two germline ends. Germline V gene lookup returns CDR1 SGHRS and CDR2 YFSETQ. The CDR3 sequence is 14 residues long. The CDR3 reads CASSLGPENQPQHF. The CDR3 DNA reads TGCGCCAGCAGCTTGGGCCCCGAGAATCAGCCCCAGCATTTT.

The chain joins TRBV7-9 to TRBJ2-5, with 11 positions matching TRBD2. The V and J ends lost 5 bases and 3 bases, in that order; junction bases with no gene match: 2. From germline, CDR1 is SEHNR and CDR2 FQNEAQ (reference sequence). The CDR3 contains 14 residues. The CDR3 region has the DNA TGTGCCAGCAGCGAGACTAGCGGGAAAGAGACCCAGTACTTC. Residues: CASSETSGKETQYF.

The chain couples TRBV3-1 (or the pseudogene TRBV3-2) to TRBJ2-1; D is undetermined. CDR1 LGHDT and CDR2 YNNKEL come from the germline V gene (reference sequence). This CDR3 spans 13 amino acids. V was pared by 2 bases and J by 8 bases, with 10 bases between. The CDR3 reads CASSQRRLDEQFF. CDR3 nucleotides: TGTGCCAGCAGCCAAAGAAGACTGGATGAGCAGTTCTTC.

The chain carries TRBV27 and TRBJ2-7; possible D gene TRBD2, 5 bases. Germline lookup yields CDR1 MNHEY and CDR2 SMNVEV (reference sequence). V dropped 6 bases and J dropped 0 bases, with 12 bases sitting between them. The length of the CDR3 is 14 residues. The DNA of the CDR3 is TGTGCCAGCAGACGGATCCGGGACTCCTACGAGCAGTACTTC. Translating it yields CASRRIRDSYEQYF.

CDR3 bases: TGTGCCAGTAGTATGATTCTAGCGGGAGGCCACGAGCAGTACTTC. Protein: CASSMILAGGHEQYF. J is TRBJ2-7 and V is TRBV19, with 11 bases that match TRBD2. CDR3 length: 15 amino acids. V dropped 3 bases and J dropped 5; count of bases not matched to a gene: 6. Germline CDR1 reads LNHDA; CDR2 reads SQIVND (reference sequence).

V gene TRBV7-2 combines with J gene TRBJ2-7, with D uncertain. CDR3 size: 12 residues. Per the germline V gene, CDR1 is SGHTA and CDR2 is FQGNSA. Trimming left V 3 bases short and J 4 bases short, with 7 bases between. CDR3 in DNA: TGTGCCAGCAGCTTCGTCGGGTACGAGCAGTACTTC. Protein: CASSFVGYEQYF.

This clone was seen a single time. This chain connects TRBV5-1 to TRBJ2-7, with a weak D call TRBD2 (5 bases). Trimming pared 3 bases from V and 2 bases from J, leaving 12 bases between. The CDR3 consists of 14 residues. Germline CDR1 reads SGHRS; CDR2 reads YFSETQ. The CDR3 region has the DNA TGCGCCAGCAGCTCGGGGAGCGTCCCCTACGAGCAGTACTTC. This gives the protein CASSSGSVPYEQYF. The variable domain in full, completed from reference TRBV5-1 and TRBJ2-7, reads KAGVTQTPRYLIKTRGQQVTLSCSPISGHRSVSWYQQTPGQGLQFLFEYFSETQRNKGNFPGRFSGRQFSNSRSEMNVSTLELGDSALYLCASSSGSVPYEQYFGPGTRLTVT.

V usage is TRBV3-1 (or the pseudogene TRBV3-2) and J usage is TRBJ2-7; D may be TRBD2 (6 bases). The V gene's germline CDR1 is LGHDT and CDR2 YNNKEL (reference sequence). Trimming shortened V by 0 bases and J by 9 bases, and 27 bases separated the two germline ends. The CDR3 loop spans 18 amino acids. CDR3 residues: CASSQDRGITTILKGQYF. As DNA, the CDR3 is TGTGCCAGCAGCCAAGACCGCGGGATAACCACTATCCTAAAGGGGCAGTACTTC.

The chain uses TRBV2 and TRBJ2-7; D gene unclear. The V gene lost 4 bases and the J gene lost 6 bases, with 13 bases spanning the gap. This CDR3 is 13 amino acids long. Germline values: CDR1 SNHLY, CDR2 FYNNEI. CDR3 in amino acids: CASSALERGEQYF. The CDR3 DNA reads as TGTGCCAGCAGTGCACTCGAACGCGGCGAGCAGTACTTC.

This CDR3 reads CASSLGAGDTQYF. CDR3 nucleotides: TGCGCCAGCAGCTTGGGTGCGGGAGATACGCAGTATTTT. This sequence joins TRBV5-1 and TRBJ2-3; tentatively, D is TRBD2 (5 bases). Germline V gives CDR1 SGHRS, CDR2 YFSETQ. The V end was cut by 0 bases, the J end by 5 bases, with 7 bases between. This CDR3 comprises 13 residues.

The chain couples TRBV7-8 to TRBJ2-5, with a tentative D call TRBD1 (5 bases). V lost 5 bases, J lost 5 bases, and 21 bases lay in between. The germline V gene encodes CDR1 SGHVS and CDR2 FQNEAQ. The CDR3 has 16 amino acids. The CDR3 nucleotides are TGTGCCAGCAGCCCAAGAAGGGTGGGGCAGGGCGAGACCCAGTACTTC. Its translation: CASSPRRVGQGETQYF.

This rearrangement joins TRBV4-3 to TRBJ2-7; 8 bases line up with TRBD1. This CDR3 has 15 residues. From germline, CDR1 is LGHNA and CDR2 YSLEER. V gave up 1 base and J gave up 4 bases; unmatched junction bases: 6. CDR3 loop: CASSQVQGAGYEQYF. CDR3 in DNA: TGCGCCAGCAGCCAAGTTCAGGGGGCAGGGTACGAGCAGTACTTC.

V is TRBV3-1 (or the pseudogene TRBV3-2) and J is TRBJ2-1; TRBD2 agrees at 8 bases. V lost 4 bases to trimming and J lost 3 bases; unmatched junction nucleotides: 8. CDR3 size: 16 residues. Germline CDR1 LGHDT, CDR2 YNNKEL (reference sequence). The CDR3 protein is CASSPDAAGVYNEQFF. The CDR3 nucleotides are TGTGCCAGCAGCCCAGACGCAGCGGGAGTCTACAATGAGCAGTTCTTC.